Shown below are 21 T cell receptor beta chains from a single sample sequenced in a study of post-analysis software for immune sequencing data. Study-level points and caveats: Five TRBV segments, including TRBV5-6, TRBV5-1 and TRBV20-1, were more frequent in patients than controls.

The antigens these receptors bind are not known. Incorporated into the TCR beta cDNA libraries were unique molecular identifiers, which served to reduce PCR and sequencing biases. TCRdb re-called the PCR reads with MiXCR, one entry per CDR3 protein. The sample lists roughly 430,000 distinct CDR3 sequences; over 30% were seen once. Sequencing used blood. Receptor source: a girl aged 2-15 years with multiple sclerosis.

The genes are TRBV6-4 and TRBJ2-5, with D possibly being TRBD2 (6 bases). Germline V gene data show CDR1 as MRHNA and CDR2 as SNTAGT. This CDR3 spans 14 amino acids. Trimming left V 5 bases short and J 11 bases short, with 21 bases between. In nucleotides, the CDR3 is TGTGCCAGCAGTTTGGAGGGGACTTACAATGAGCAGTACTTC. Protein: CASSLEGTYNEQYF.

The rearrangement links TRBV7-2 to TRBJ1-5; D gene uncertain. The germline V and J ends were trimmed by 4 bases and 2 bases, with 12 bases remaining between them. From germline, CDR1 is SGHTA and CDR2 FQGNSA. The CDR3 extends over 15 amino acids. Written as DNA, the CDR3 is TGTGCCAGCAGCTCGGAGAGTTTAGGCAATCAGCCCCAGCATTTT. Translating it yields CASSSESLGNQPQHF.

This clonotype was picked up a small number of times. The chain links TRBV20-1 to TRBJ2-5; TRBD2 matches at 8 bases. With 6 bases clipped from V and 2 bases from J, the junction kept 23 bases outside the gene matches. Per germline, CDR1 DFQATT and CDR2 SNEGSKA (reference sequence). This CDR3 contains 19 residues. The CDR3 coding sequence is TGCAGTGCCCACTCGGGCAGGGAGACAGCGGGAGAGCCACAAGAGACCCAGTACTTC. Protein sequence: CSAHSGRETAGEPQETQYF.

This clonotype was seen ten or more times. The chain employs TRBV12-3 or TRBV12-4 and TRBJ1-2, with D unresolved. V lost 5 bases to trimming and J lost 6 bases, with 13 bases between them. The CDR3 has 13 residues. CDR3 in DNA: TGTGCCAGCAGTCTCGGTCAGTGGGATGGCTACACCTTC. As protein: CASSLGQWDGYTF.

The rearrangement links TRBV6-2 or TRBV6-3 to TRBJ2-7, with 10 bases that match TRBD2. J gave up 2 bases and V 6 bases, and 7 bases lay outside the gene matches. Germline CDR1 and CDR2: MNHEY and SVGEGT. This CDR3 region has 15 residues. The DNA of the CDR3 is TGTGCCAGCAGCTCCAGACTAGCGGGTCCCTACGAGCAGTACTTC. It translates to CASSSRLAGPYEQYF.

The V gene is TRBV29-1, the J gene TRBJ2-1, with D perhaps matching TRBD1 (5 bases). CDR1 and CDR2 (germline): SQVTM, ANQGSEA. This CDR3 is built from 13 residues. V was trimmed by 6 bases and J by 3 bases, leaving 12 bases between them. CDR3 amino acids: CSVRQSGYNEQFF. The CDR3 DNA reads TGCAGCGTAAGACAGTCCGGCTACAATGAGCAGTTCTTC.

The CDR3 nucleotides are TGCAGTGCTAGTATTGCGAGCACAGATACGCAGTATTTT. Translated: CSASIASTDTQYF. The chain has TRBV20-1 and TRBJ2-3; D is unresolved. Germline CDR1 is DFQATT and CDR2 is SNEGSKA (reference sequence). Deletions cut 3 bases from V and 0 bases from J, with 7 bases between. The CDR3 spans 13 residues.

The sample holds a few counts of this clonotype. The chain carries TRBV4-3 and TRBJ2-1, with a tentative D call TRBD2 (5 bases). CDR1 is LGHNA, CDR2 YSLEER, per germline. CDR3 length: 18 amino acids. The V gene lost 1 base and the J gene lost 2 bases, with 18 bases spanning the gap. The CDR3 nucleotides read TGCGCCAGCAGCCAAGTAACTCTAGCCGAACCACCCTACAATGAGCAGTTCTTC. Protein: CASSQVTLAEPPYNEQFF.

This chain connects TRBV14 to TRBJ2-7; D ambiguous. The CDR3 covers 14 residues. Trimming took off 4 bases at V and 2 bases at J, with 12 bases between the two ends. Germline V gene lookup returns CDR1 SGHDN and CDR2 FVKESK. Here the CDR3 DNA reads TGTGCCAGCAGCCCACAAGACGGCCCCTACGAGCAGTACTTC. This codes for CASSPQDGPYEQYF.

The chain recombines TRBV12-3 or TRBV12-4 with TRBJ2-1; no firm D call. The CDR3 spans 14 residues. Trimming removed 5 bases from V and 8 bases from J, with 16 bases in between. The CDR3 bases are TGTGCCAGCAGTATCATCAGCCCGACGGATGAGCAGTTCTTC. This encodes CASSIISPTDEQFF.

This chain uses TRBV7-3 with TRBJ1-2; D possibly corresponds to TRBD1 (6 bases). The V end was cut by 5 bases, the J end by 7 bases, with 17 bases between. In germline, CDR1 is SGHTA, CDR2 FQGTGA. The CDR3 has 14 amino acids. CDR3 DNA: TGTGCCAGCAGCCTAGATGGACAGTATCCTGGCTACACCTTC. Translation gives CASSLDGQYPGYTF.

The chain is built from TRBV7-2 and TRBJ2-3; 7 bases line up with TRBD1. This CDR3 has 16 residues. Trimming took 1 base from V and 0 from J; bases not matched to a gene: 4. CDR1 is SGHTA and CDR2 is FQGNSA in the germline V gene. This CDR3 is CASSLEGTVSTDTQYF. The CDR3 DNA reads TGTGCCAGCAGCTTAGAAGGGACAGTGAGCACAGATACGCAGTATTTT.

This rearrangement joins TRBV3-1 to TRBJ2-5; D ambiguous. Germline CDR1 LGHDT, CDR2 YNNKEL (reference sequence). This CDR3 is built from 13 residues. V lost 1 base and J lost 2, with 5 bases in between. For the CDR3, the DNA is TGTGCCAGCAGCCAAGTTGATCAAGAGACCCAGTACTTC. It translates to CASSQVDQETQYF.

This clonotype was picked up a small number of times. The CDR3 region has the DNA TGTGCCAGCAGCTTAAACGCGGGAGGGCCGACCAACAATGAGCAGTTCTTC. Translation: CASSLNAGGPTNNEQFF. V gene TRBV7-9 combines with J gene TRBJ2-1; 9 nucleotides match TRBD2. Losses at the gene ends were 2 bases for V and 5 bases for J; bases not matched to a gene: 10. CDR3 length equals 17 residues. CDR1 SEHNR and CDR2 FQNEAQ come from the germline V gene (reference sequence).

This clonotype was observed a few times. The chain joins TRBV5-6 to TRBJ2-1; D unclear. Germline values: CDR1 SGHDT, CDR2 YYEEEE. This CDR3 comprises 17 residues. Trimming took 2 bases from V and 5 from J, leaving 20 bases between them. CDR3 amino acids: CASSLGVVVLLHNEQFF. The CDR3 nucleotides read TGTGCCAGCAGCTTAGGTGTGGTTGTGCTACTCCACAATGAGCAGTTCTTC. Combining the CDR3 with reference TRBV5-6 and TRBJ2-1 gives the whole variable domain DAGVTQSPTHLIKTRGQQVTLRCSPKSGHDTVSWYQQALGQGPQFIFQYYEEEERQRGNFPDRFSGHQFPNYSSELNVNALLLGDSALYLCASSLGVVVLLHNEQFFGPGTRLTVL.

The V gene is TRBV12-3 or TRBV12-4, the J gene TRBJ2-1; TRBD2 might be the D (6 bases). This CDR3 spans 15 amino acids. Trimming pared 2 bases from V and 5 bases from J, leaving 13 bases between. The CDR3 nucleotides read TGTGCCAGCAGTTTAACCTACGGGGGAGACAATGAGCAGTTCTTC. This sequence encodes CASSLTYGGDNEQFF.

This clonotype occurred a few times. The CDR3 nucleotides are TGTGCCACCGAAGGGACACTCAACTATGGCTACACCTTC. Residues: CATEGTLNYGYTF. This chain connects TRBV10-3 to TRBJ1-2; TRBD1 might be the D (6 bases). CDR3 length: 13 amino acids. V dropped 10 bases and J dropped 2 bases, with 14 bases sitting between them. Germline V gene data show CDR1 as ENHRY and CDR2 as SYGVKD.

This chain links TRBV7-6 with TRBJ2-1; D possibly corresponds to TRBD2 (6 bases). V was pared by 2 bases and J by 5 bases, with 19 bases between. The CDR3 runs 17 residues. Per germline, CDR1 SGHVS and CDR2 FNYEAQ. The CDR3: CASSLSLAEGKHNEQFF. CDR3 nucleotide sequence: TGTGCCAGCAGCTTATCCTTAGCGGAAGGGAAACACAATGAGCAGTTCTTC. Full variable domain (rest looked up from reference TRBV7-6 and TRBJ2-1): GAGVSQSPRYKVTKRGQDVALRCDPISGHVSLYWYRQALGQGPEFLTYFNYEAQQDKSGLPNDRFSAERPEGSISTLTIQRTEQRDSAMYRCASSLSLAEGKHNEQFFGPGTRLTVL.

J is TRBJ2-6 and V is TRBV29-1; D is unclear. Deletions cut 4 bases from V and 0 bases from J, with 4 bases between. The CDR3 consists of 13 residues. Per germline, CDR1 SQVTM and CDR2 ANQGSEA. In DNA form, the CDR3 reads TGCAGCGTTGTGGTCTCTGGGGCCAACGTCCTGACTTTC. Protein sequence: CSVVVSGANVLTF.

This clonotype was detected only a few times. J is TRBJ2-7 and V is TRBV28; 8 bases fit TRBD1. The CDR3 is made up of 15 amino acids. V gave up 6 bases and J gave up 3 bases; unmatched junction bases: 10. The V gene's germline CDR1 is MDHEN and CDR2 SYDVKM. The CDR3 coding sequence is TGTGCCAGCAGCGCCCTCGAGACAGGGGTCTACGAGCAGTACTTC. Its translation: CASSALETGVYEQYF.

V is TRBV29-1 and J is TRBJ2-4, with D unresolved. The CDR3 is 10 residues long. Trimming cost V 4 bases and J 5 bases, with 3 bases left between them. CDR1 and CDR2 from the germline V gene are SQVTM and ANQGSEA. CDR3 residues: CSVGENIQYF. CDR3 DNA sequence: TGCAGCGTTGGGGAAAACATTCAGTACTTC.